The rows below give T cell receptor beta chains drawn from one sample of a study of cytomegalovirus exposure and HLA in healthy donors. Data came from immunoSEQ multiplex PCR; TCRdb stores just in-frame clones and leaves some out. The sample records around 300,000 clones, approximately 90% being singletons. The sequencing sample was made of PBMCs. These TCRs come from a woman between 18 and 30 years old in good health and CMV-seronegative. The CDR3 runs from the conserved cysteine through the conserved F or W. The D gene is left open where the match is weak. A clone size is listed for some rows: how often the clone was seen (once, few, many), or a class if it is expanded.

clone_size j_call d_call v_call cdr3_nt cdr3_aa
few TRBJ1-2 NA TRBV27 TGTGCCAGCAGTACCAGACACAGCTCTAACTATGGCTACACCTTC CASSTRHSSNYGYTF
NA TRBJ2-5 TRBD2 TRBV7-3 TGTGCCAGCAGCTCATCGGGGTTGGGCGGGGGGACCCAGTACTTC CASSSSGLGGGTQYF
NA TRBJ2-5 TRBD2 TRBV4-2 TGTGCCAGCAGCCCCCTGACTAGCGGGAGTCGAGAGACCCAGTACTTC CASSPLTSGSRETQYF
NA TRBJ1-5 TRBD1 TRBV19 TGTGCCAGTAGTATTCGGCTGGACAGGGGTTACAATCAGCCCCAGCATTTT CASSIRLDRGYNQPQHF
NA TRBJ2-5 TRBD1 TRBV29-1 TGCAGCGCCTGGACAGGGCCAGAGACCCAGTACTTC CSAWTGPETQYF
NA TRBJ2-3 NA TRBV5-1 TGCGCCAGCAGATCCCAGCGCCTGGGTCCCACAGATACGCAGTATTTT CASRSQRLGPTDTQYF
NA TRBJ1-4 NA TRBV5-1 TGCGCCAGCAGCCCAACGGCAAGGACAGTTAAATATGAAAAACTGTTTTTT CASSPTARTVKYEKLFF
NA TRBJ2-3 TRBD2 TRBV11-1 TGTGCCAGCAGCTTAGGAGAAGCGGGAGGTAGCACAGATACGCAGTATTTT CASSLGEAGGSTDTQYF
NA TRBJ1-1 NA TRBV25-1 TGTGCCAGCAGTGAATTTCGGGGGGCTCGGACTGAAGCTTTCTTT CASSEFRGARTEAFF
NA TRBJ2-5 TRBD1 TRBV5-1 TGCGCCAGCAGCCCGGACAGGGAAGAGACCCAGTACTTC CASSPDREETQYF
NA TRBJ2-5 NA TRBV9 TGTGCCAGCAGCGTAGCGGGGGTGGGACAAGAGACCCAGTACTTC CASSVAGVGQETQYF
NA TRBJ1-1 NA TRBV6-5 TGTGCCAGCAGTTACTCGACGCGGACTGAAGCTTTCTTT CASSYSTRTEAFF
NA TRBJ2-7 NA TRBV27 TGTGCCAGCAGTTTTGGACAATACTACGAGCAGTACTTC CASSFGQYYEQYF
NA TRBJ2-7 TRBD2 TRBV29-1 TGCAGCGTTGAGGGCGGGACTAGCGGAACCTACGAGCAGTACTTC CSVEGGTSGTYEQYF
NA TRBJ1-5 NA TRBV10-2 TGCGCCAGCAGTGAGGTGAGGGAGGCCAATCAGCCCCAGCATTTT CASSEVREANQPQHF
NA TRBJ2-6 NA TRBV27 TGTGCCAGCAGTTTACTCGGGAACTCTGGGGCCAACGTCCTGACTTTC CASSLLGNSGANVLTF
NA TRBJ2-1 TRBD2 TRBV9 TGTGCCAGCAGCGTCGCCCAAACGGTAGCGGGAGGGCCCGTCGAGACCTACAATGAGCAGTTCTTC CASSVAQTVAGGPVETYNEQFF
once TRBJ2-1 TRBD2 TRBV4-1 TGCGCCAGCAGCCAAGCTGGGACTAGCGGTTACAATGAGCAGTTCTTC CASSQAGTSGYNEQFF
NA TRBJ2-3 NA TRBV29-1 TGCAGCGTTGGGAGGGGGCCGGGAGATACGCAGTATTTT CSVGRGPGDTQYF
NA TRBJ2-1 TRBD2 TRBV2 TGTGCCAGCAGTGATCGGGGACTAGCTGTAAATGAGCAGTTCTTC CASSDRGLAVNEQFF
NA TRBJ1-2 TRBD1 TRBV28 TGTGCCAGCCTGAAGGGGGGGACAGGGTCCCTTCACCTCGGCTACACCTTC CASLKGGTGSLHLGYTF
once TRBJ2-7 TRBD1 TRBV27 TGTGCCAGCAGTTCCGCCGGGACAGGGGTACGCGAGCAGTACTTC CASSSAGTGVREQYF
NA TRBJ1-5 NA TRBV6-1 TGTGCCAGCAGTGAACTGAGCAATCAGCCCCAGCATTTT CASSELSNQPQHF
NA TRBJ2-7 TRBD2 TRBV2 TGTGCCAGCAGTGATATAGGGGCAGAGCGGGGCGAGCAGTACTTC CASSDIGAERGEQYF
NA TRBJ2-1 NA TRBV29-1 TGCAGCGTTGACGGCGGGTATACCTACAATGAGCAGTTCTTC CSVDGGYTYNEQFF
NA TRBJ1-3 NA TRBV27 TGTGCCAGCAGGGGAGGGGGCTCTGGAAACACCATATATTTT CASRGGGSGNTIYF
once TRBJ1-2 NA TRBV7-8 TGTGCCAGCAGCTTAGGGGTCAGGAACTACTATGGCTACACCTTC CASSLGVRNYYGYTF
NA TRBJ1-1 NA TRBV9 TGTGCCAGCAGCGCCGCAGTTATGAACACTGAAGCTTTCTTT CASSAAVMNTEAFF
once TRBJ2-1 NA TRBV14 TGTGCCAGCAGCCACAGGGGGGCAGGGAGGCTTAATGAGCAGTTCTTC CASSHRGAGRLNEQFF
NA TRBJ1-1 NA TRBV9 TGTGCCAGCAGCGTAGTCCTAGCAGGGGACACTGAAGCTTTCTTT CASSVVLAGDTEAFF
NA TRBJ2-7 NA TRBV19 TGTGCCAGTAGTCACTTGAACTACGAGCAGTACTTC CASSHLNYEQYF
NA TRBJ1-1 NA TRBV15 TGTGCCACCAGCAGAGATGGAGCAGGGAAAGCTTTCTTT CATSRDGAGKAFF
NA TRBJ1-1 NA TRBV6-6 TGTGCCACCTTCACGGGGAAGCGGAACACTGAAGCTTTCTTT CATFTGKRNTEAFF
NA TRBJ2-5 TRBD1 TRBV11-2 TGTGCCAGCAGCTTATTGTGGGACAGGGGACGGGAGACCCAGTACTTC CASSLLWDRGRETQYF
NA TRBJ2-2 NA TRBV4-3 TGCGCCAGCAGCTCCGATGACAGAAACACCGGGGAGCTGTTTTTT CASSSDDRNTGELFF
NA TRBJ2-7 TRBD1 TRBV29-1 TGCAGCGTTGGGGGGACAGCCGAGACCGAGCAGTACTTC CSVGGTAETEQYF
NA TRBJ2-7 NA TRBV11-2 TGTGCCAGCAGCTTAGCCCGGTCGGGAAAAGGAGGCGAGCAGTACTTC CASSLARSGKGGEQYF
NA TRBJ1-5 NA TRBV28 TGTGCCAGCAGTCCCCTCGTTAATCAGCCCCAGCATTTT CASSPLVNQPQHF
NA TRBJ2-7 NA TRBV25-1 TGTGCCAGCAGAGATCAGACAGTACAGAGCTCCTACGAGCAGTACTTC CASRDQTVQSSYEQYF
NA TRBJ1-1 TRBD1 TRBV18 TGTGCCAGCTCACCATTGGCAGGGGGCTACTCAGGAACTCGGAACACTGAAGCTTTCTTT CASSPLAGGYSGTRNTEAFF
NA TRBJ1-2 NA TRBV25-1 TGTGCCAGCAGTGACTTGGGGGCATCGAGCGGCTACACCTTC CASSDLGASSGYTF
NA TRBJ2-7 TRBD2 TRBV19 TGTGCCAGTAGTGTTAGCGGGAGATCCTACGAGCAGTACTTC CASSVSGRSYEQYF